The rows below give T cell receptor beta chains drawn from one sample of a study of cytomegalovirus exposure and HLA in healthy donors. Sequenced by immunoSEQ multiplex PCR; TCRdb stores in-frame clones only, minus some. This table has around 190,000 clones, 65% to 75% appearing once. The sequenced sample consisted of PBMCs. The source of these receptors is a young man in good health and CMV-seropositive. CDR3s include the opening cysteine and the closing phenylalanine or tryptophan. D genes are given only for firm matches. Clone size is stated in some rows and not others, as once, few, many or a class when expanded.

size: few
D: -
V: TRBV5-1
J: TRBJ2-2
length: 16
DNA: TGCGCCAGCAATCCCGCCCGGACACCCAACACCGGGGAGCTGTTTTTT
CDR3: CASNPARTPNTGELFF

size: few
D: -
V: TRBV9
J: TRBJ1-5
length: 20
DNA: TGTGCCAGCAGCGTATTCATGGGGGGGGCTAGGAGTGTAAGCAATCAGCCCCAGCATTTT
CDR3: CASSVFMGGARSVSNQPQHF

size: -
D: -
V: TRBV9
J: TRBJ2-3
length: 15
DNA: TGTGCCAGCAGCGGGAGGGGCGGCCTCACAGATACGCAGTATTTT
CDR3: CASSGRGGLTDTQYF

size: -
D: -
V: TRBV19
J: TRBJ1-6
length: 15
DNA: TGTGCCAGTAGTATCTTCGGACAGACAAATTCACCCCTCCACTTT
CDR3: CASSIFGQTNSPLHF

size: -
D: TRBD1
V: TRBV7-9
J: TRBJ1-3
length: 17
DNA: TGTGCCAGCAGCTTGGGTCGACAGGGGAGCTCTGGAAACACCATATATTTT
CDR3: CASSLGRQGSSGNTIYF

size: once
D: -
V: TRBV7-9
J: TRBJ1-2
length: 17
DNA: TGTGCCAGCAGCACAGGATCCGGGGGGATAGGATACTATGGCTACACCTTC
CDR3: CASSTGSGGIGYYGYTF

size: -
D: -
V: TRBV5-4
J: TRBJ1-1
length: 14
DNA: TGTGCCAGCAGCTTGGATAAAGGGGCCACTGAAGCTTTCTTT
CDR3: CASSLDKGATEAFF

size: -
D: TRBD1
V: TRBV7-9
J: TRBJ1-4
length: 14
DNA: TGTGCCAGCAGCTTAGACAACAGGGGTGAAAAACTGTTTTTT
CDR3: CASSLDNRGEKLFF

size: -
D: TRBD2
V: TRBV29-1
J: TRBJ2-5
length: 13
DNA: TGCAGCGTTGGGAGGGCGGGGGAAGAGACCCAGTACTTC
CDR3: CSVGRAGEETQYF

size: -
D: -
V: TRBV4-3
J: TRBJ1-4
length: 15
DNA: TGCGCCAGCAGCCAAGAAGGCAGGGTCCATGAAAAACTGTTTTTT
CDR3: CASSQEGRVHEKLFF

size: -
D: TRBD1
V: TRBV4-3
J: TRBJ2-7
length: 16
DNA: TGCGCCAGCAGCCAAGCAACGGGACAGCTGATCTACGAGCAGTACTTC
CDR3: CASSQATGQLIYEQYF

size: -
D: TRBD1
V: TRBV9
J: TRBJ1-2
length: 13
DNA: TGTGCCAGCAGCGGGACAGGGGGCTCTGGCTACACCTTC
CDR3: CASSGTGGSGYTF

size: few
D: -
V: TRBV6-5
J: TRBJ1-1
length: 14
DNA: TGTGCCCCTGGAAGGGGGATAAGGAACACTGAAGCTTTCTTT
CDR3: CAPGRGIRNTEAFF

size: -
D: -
V: TRBV7-2
J: TRBJ2-2
length: 15
DNA: TGTGCCAGCAGCTTACAACAGTCGAACACCGGGGAGCTGTTTTTT
CDR3: CASSLQQSNTGELFF

size: -
D: -
V: TRBV29-1
J: TRBJ1-5
length: 13
DNA: TGCAGCGCCAACCACGGGAGCAATCAGCCCCAGCATTTT
CDR3: CSANHGSNQPQHF

size: -
D: -
V: TRBV5-1
J: TRBJ1-6
length: 16
DNA: TGCGCCAGCAGCGGGGGCGGGGGGGGCGATAATTCACCCCTCCACTTT
CDR3: CASSGGGGGDNSPLHF

size: -
D: -
V: TRBV9
J: TRBJ1-1
length: 17
DNA: TGTGCCAGCAGCGGTTCCGGGAGTCCGGCCACAAACACTGAAGCTTTCTTT
CDR3: CASSGSGSPATNTEAFF

size: -
D: -
V: TRBV7-9
J: TRBJ1-1
length: 14
DNA: TGTGCCAGCAGCTTAAGGGACACCAACACTGAAGCTTTCTTT
CDR3: CASSLRDTNTEAFF

size: -
D: TRBD1
V: TRBV28
J: TRBJ1-5
length: 14
DNA: TGTGCCAGCAGTCAGACAGGGGGGGCGCAGCCCCAGCATTTT
CDR3: CASSQTGGAQPQHF

size: -
D: -
V: TRBV27
J: TRBJ2-1
length: 13
DNA: TGTGCCAGCAGTTTGGGGCCGGGCAATGAGCAGTTCTTC
CDR3: CASSLGPGNEQFF

size: -
D: TRBD1
V: TRBV6-5
J: TRBJ1-1
length: 12
DNA: TGTGCCAGCAGTACAGGGGCGACTGAAGCTTTCTTT
CDR3: CASSTGATEAFF

size: few
D: -
V: TRBV12-2
J: TRBJ2-2
length: 18
DNA: TGTGCAAGTCGCTTACCTGGACAGGGACTAGCGCTCACCGGGGAGCTGTTTTTT
CDR3: CASRLPGQGLALTGELFF

size: once
D: -
V: TRBV29-1
J: TRBJ2-2
length: 12
DNA: TGCAGCGGACGAGCGGGCCCGGGGGAGCTGTTTTTT
CDR3: CSGRAGPGELFF

size: -
D: TRBD1
V: TRBV5-1
J: TRBJ2-3
length: 14
DNA: TGCGCCAGCAGGGGGACAGGGAGCGGGGATACGCAGTATTTT
CDR3: CASRGTGSGDTQYF

size: -
D: -
V: TRBV6-5
J: TRBJ2-2
length: 13
DNA: TGTGCCAGCAGTTACTCGGGGGGCGGGGAGCTGTTTTTT
CDR3: CASSYSGGGELFF

size: -
D: -
V: TRBV15
J: TRBJ2-3
length: 15
DNA: TGTGCCACCAGCGGGGGGACCTCTAGCACAGATACGCAGTATTTT
CDR3: CATSGGTSSTDTQYF

size: -
D: TRBD1
V: TRBV7-9
J: TRBJ1-4
length: 15
DNA: TGTGCCAGCAGCCAGGGGGGTACGAAGGGCGAAAAACTGTTTTTT
CDR3: CASSQGGTKGEKLFF

size: -
D: TRBD1
V: TRBV6-5
J: TRBJ1-5
length: 15
DNA: TGTGCCAGCAGACCAGAGACAGGGTTCAATCAGCCCCAGCATTTT
CDR3: CASRPETGFNQPQHF

size: -
D: TRBD1
V: TRBV5-1
J: TRBJ1-4
length: 17
DNA: TGCGCCAGCAGCTTGGACCCTCGGACAGGAACTAATGAGGAACTGTTTTTT
CDR3: CASSLDPRTGTNEELFF

size: -
D: TRBD1
V: TRBV15
J: TRBJ2-5
length: 13
DNA: TGTGCCACCAGCGCCGGGACAGAAGAGACCCAGTACTTC
CDR3: CATSAGTEETQYF

size: -
D: -
V: TRBV9
J: TRBJ2-5
length: 16
DNA: TGTGCCAGCAGCGTAGTGGCCGGAGAGTACCAAGAGACCCAGTACTTC
CDR3: CASSVVAGEYQETQYF

size: few
D: TRBD1
V: TRBV28
J: TRBJ1-2
length: 15
DNA: TGTGCCAGCAGTGCCGGACAGGGCCTATACTATGGCTACACCTTC
CDR3: CASSAGQGLYYGYTF

size: -
D: TRBD1
V: TRBV12-5
J: TRBJ2-1
length: 15
DNA: TGTGCTAGTGGTTTGGGACAGGGGGCTGGCAATGAGCAGTTCTTC
CDR3: CASGLGQGAGNEQFF

size: -
D: -
V: TRBV2
J: TRBJ1-6
length: 13
DNA: TGTGCCAGCAGTGGGACACCCAATTCACCCCTCCACTTT
CDR3: CASSGTPNSPLHF

size: -
D: -
V: TRBV27
J: TRBJ2-3
length: 15
DNA: TGTGCCAGCAGGCCGGGTGTAACGACTGGAGATACGCAGTATTTT
CDR3: CASRPGVTTGDTQYF

size: -
D: -
V: TRBV7-2
J: TRBJ2-7
length: 18
DNA: TGTGCCAGCAGCTTAGCCCCCATGGGACGGGGGGCTGCCTACGAGCAGTACTTC
CDR3: CASSLAPMGRGAAYEQYF

size: -
D: TRBD1
V: TRBV6-5
J: TRBJ2-1
length: 15
DNA: TGTGCCAGCAGATACCGGGACAGGGGCAACAATGAGCAGTTCTTC
CDR3: CASRYRDRGNNEQFF

size: -
D: -
V: TRBV18
J: TRBJ2-7
length: 15
DNA: TGTGCCAGCTCACCACCCGGGGGGCGCAGGTACGAGCAGTACTTC
CDR3: CASSPPGGRRYEQYF

size: -
D: -
V: TRBV7-8
J: TRBJ2-7
length: 17
DNA: TGTGCCAGCAGCTTAACGGTGGGAGGACTGGCGGCCTACGAGCAGTACTTC
CDR3: CASSLTVGGLAAYEQYF

size: -
D: -
V: TRBV4-1
J: TRBJ1-6
length: 13
DNA: TGCGCCAGCGGACAGCTTAATAATTCACCCCTCCACTTT
CDR3: CASGQLNNSPLHF

size: -
D: -
V: TRBV14
J: TRBJ2-2
length: 14
DNA: TGTGCCAGCGTCCAGGGAAGTAACACCGGGGAGCTGTTTTTT
CDR3: CASVQGSNTGELFF

size: -
D: TRBD1
V: TRBV28
J: TRBJ2-2
length: 16
DNA: TGTGCCAGCAGTTCCCCCGGGACAGGGGCGATCGGGGAGCTGTTTTTT
CDR3: CASSSPGTGAIGELFF

size: -
D: -
V: TRBV30
J: TRBJ2-5
length: 14
DNA: TGTGCCTGGAGGAAAGGCGGGATCTGGGAGACCCAGTACTTC
CDR3: CAWRKGGIWETQYF

size: -
D: TRBD1
V: TRBV5-6
J: TRBJ2-7
length: 16
DNA: TGTGCCAGCAGCGGGGGAGGGGGACAGGGCACGGCCGAGCAGTACTTC
CDR3: CASSGGGGQGTAEQYF

size: -
D: TRBD2
V: TRBV5-1
J: TRBJ2-7
length: 17
DNA: TGCGCCAGCAGCCGAGGGGGACTAGCGGGAGGGTACTACGAGCAGTACTTC
CDR3: CASSRGGLAGGYYEQYF

size: -
D: -
V: TRBV6-1
J: TRBJ2-7
length: 13
DNA: TGTGCCAGCAGTGAGGGCAGGCGTTACGAGCAGTACTTC
CDR3: CASSEGRRYEQYF

size: -
D: TRBD1
V: TRBV2
J: TRBJ1-1
length: 15
DNA: TGTGCCAGCAGGGGGGGTACAGGGGCGAACACTGAAGCTTTCTTT
CDR3: CASRGGTGANTEAFF

size: -
D: -
V: TRBV2
J: TRBJ2-2
length: 13
DNA: TGTGCCAGCAGTAGCGCGAACACCGGGGAGCTGTTTTTT
CDR3: CASSSANTGELFF

size: -
D: TRBD1
V: TRBV7-9
J: TRBJ2-7
length: 15
DNA: TGTGCCAGCACCACCTCGAAGGGGGCGAGATACGAGCAGTACTTC
CDR3: CASTTSKGARYEQYF

size: -
D: TRBD1
V: TRBV6-5
J: TRBJ1-5
length: 14
DNA: TGTGCCAGCGGGACAGGGTCTTTAAATCAGCCCCAGCATTTT
CDR3: CASGTGSLNQPQHF

size: -
D: -
V: TRBV6-5
J: TRBJ2-2
length: 16
DNA: TGTGCCAGCAGTTACTCGGGACTCCCGGGGACCGGGGAGCTGTTTTTT
CDR3: CASSYSGLPGTGELFF

size: -
D: TRBD1
V: TRBV5-1
J: TRBJ2-3
length: 14
DNA: TGCGCCAGCAGCCCCGACAGGGGGGAAGATACGCAGTATTTT
CDR3: CASSPDRGEDTQYF

size: -
D: -
V: TRBV6-4
J: TRBJ1-6
length: 16
DNA: TGTGCCAGCAGTGACTCTGGGGCAGGGGTTGGTTCACCCCTCCACTTT
CDR3: CASSDSGAGVGSPLHF

size: -
D: -
V: TRBV25-1
J: TRBJ2-1
length: 12
DNA: TGTGCCAGCACCCTGGTAGGGGGTGAGCAGTTCTTC
CDR3: CASTLVGGEQFF

size: -
D: TRBD2
V: TRBV7-2
J: TRBJ2-2
length: 19
DNA: TGTGCCAGCAGCTCCCCCCTCTCAGGCGGGAGTCAACACACCGGGGAGCTGTTTTTT
CDR3: CASSSPLSGGSQHTGELFF

size: once
D: TRBD1
V: TRBV4-3
J: TRBJ2-5
length: 13
DNA: TGCGCCAGCAGCGCGCGACAGGGCGGGACCCAGTACTTC
CDR3: CASSARQGGTQYF

size: once
D: -
V: TRBV9
J: TRBJ2-2
length: 15
DNA: TGTGCCAGCAGCGTAGGGCAGACGAACACCGGGGAGCTGTTTTTT
CDR3: CASSVGQTNTGELFF

size: -
D: -
V: TRBV7-2
J: TRBJ2-5
length: 12
DNA: TGTGCCAGCAGCTTCCCTGGCGAGACCCAGTACTTC
CDR3: CASSFPGETQYF

size: -
D: -
V: TRBV6-4
J: TRBJ2-2
length: 15
DNA: TGTGCCAGCAGTGTCCAGGACACGAACACCGGGGAGCTGTTTTTT
CDR3: CASSVQDTNTGELFF

size: -
D: -
V: TRBV19
J: TRBJ1-3
length: 16
DNA: TGTGCCAGTAGTAGGGGGGTTTTTGACTCTGGAAACACCATATATTTT
CDR3: CASSRGVFDSGNTIYF